The 29 T cell receptor beta chains in this list originate from one sample, sequenced in a study of cytomegalovirus exposure and HLA in healthy donors. The PCR contained 60 Vbeta and 13 Jbeta primers. Sequencing was performed with immunoSEQ multiplex PCR; in TCRdb, only in-frame clones are kept and a portion is missing. This sample carries nearly 110,000 clones, just over 70% of them seen once, and the ten largest clones take 0.6% to 1%. Sequenced: PBMCs. These receptors all come from a boy aged 5-17 years in good health and CMV-seronegative.

This sequence joins TRBV11-3 and TRBJ2-5; 7 bases map to TRBD2. Trimming removed 0 bases from V and 0 bases from J; junction bases left unmatched: 1. Germline CDR1 reads SGHNT; CDR2 reads YENEEA. The CDR3 totals 15 residues. The CDR3 DNA reads as TGTGCCAGCAGCTTAGAAGGGACTAACCAAGAGACCCAGTACTTC. Amino acid sequence: CASSLEGTNQETQYF.

This chain joins TRBV5-4 and TRBJ1-4; D might be TRBD1 (5 bases). V was clipped by 4 bases and J by 7 bases, with 8 bases between them. Per the germline V gene, CDR1 is SGHNT and CDR2 is YYREEE (reference sequence). The CDR3 totals 12 residues. The CDR3 reads CASSPGAEKLFF. The CDR3 DNA is TGTGCCAGCAGCCCTGGGGCTGAAAAACTGTTTTTT.

The rearrangement links TRBV2 to TRBJ2-5; TRBD1 might be the D (5 bases). Trimming left V 5 bases short and J 1 base short, with 11 bases between. The CDR3 is 14 amino acids. The germline V gene has CDR1 SNHLY and CDR2 FYNNEI. CDR3 coding DNA: TGTGCCAGCAGTAACTACAGGAGCCAAGAGACCCAGTACTTC. Amino acids: CASSNYRSQETQYF.

The chain uses TRBV5-1 and TRBJ2-5, with a weak D call TRBD2 (5 bases). This CDR3 has 14 amino acids. V gave up 0 bases and J gave up 5 bases, with 11 bases separating them. Germline loops: CDR1 SGHRS, CDR2 YFSETQ. CDR3 DNA sequence: TGCGCCAGCAGCTTGGGAGGGCCTCGGGAGACCCAGTACTTC. Its protein product is CASSLGGPRETQYF. Supplemented by reference TRBV5-1 and TRBJ2-5, the full variable domain reads KAGVTQTPRYLIKTRGQQVTLSCSPISGHRSVSWYQQTPGQGLQFLFEYFSETQRNKGNFPGRFSGRQFSNSRSEMNVSTLELGDSALYLCASSLGGPRETQYFGPGTRLLVL.

The chain is built from TRBV28 and TRBJ2-2; 9 nucleotides align to TRBD2. This CDR3 is 18 amino acids long. Trimming cost V 0 bases and J 6 bases; bases outside gene matches: 11. Germline V lookup: CDR1 MDHEN, CDR2 SYDVKM. The CDR3 nucleotides are TGTGCCAGCAGTTTATGGTTGTCCAGCGGGGGGTCCCCCGGGGAGCTGTTTTTT. Amino acids: CASSLWLSSGGSPGELFF.

The rearrangement joins TRBV30 to TRBJ2-7; perhaps TRBD2 as D (6 bases). CDR3 length: 15 amino acids. V was trimmed by 0 bases and J by 0 bases, leaving 12 bases between them. Germline V gene data show CDR1 as GTSNPN and CDR2 as SVGIG (reference sequence). In DNA, the CDR3 is TGTGCCTGGAGTGTACAAAGCGGGCACTCCTACGAGCAGTACTTC. This codes for CAWSVQSGHSYEQYF.

CDR3 bases: TGTGCCAGCAGCGGGGGGCTTGGTGAAGCTTTCTTT. This codes for CASSGGLGEAFF. The chain links TRBV9 to TRBJ1-1; D might be TRBD1 (6 bases). The germline gives CDR1 SGDLS, CDR2 YYNGEE. CDR3 size: 12 residues. V was cut by 3 bases and J by 7 bases, with 10 bases left in between. The variable domain in full, with the rest retrieved from reference TRBV9 and TRBJ1-1, is DSGVTQTPKHLITATGQRVTLRCSPRSGDLSVYWYQQSLDQGLQFLIQYYNGEERAKGNILERFSAQQFPDLHSELNLSSLELGDSALYFCASSGGLGEAFFGQGTRLTVV.

This clone was seen only a few times. The CDR3 nucleotides are TGTGCCTGGAGTCCAGGGGGCAACGCTGAAGCTTTCTTT. Translated: CAWSPGGNAEAFF. This rearrangement joins TRBV30 to TRBJ1-1; 8 nucleotides line up with TRBD1. V shed 2 bases, J shed 6 bases, and the junction held 5 bases outside the gene matches. CDR3 length: 13 amino acids. The germline V gene encodes CDR1 GTSNPN and CDR2 SVGIG (reference sequence).

V usage is TRBV13 and J usage is TRBJ2-7, with 11 nucleotides matching TRBD2. The junction had 15 bases not matched to a gene; V was cut back by 5 bases and J by 6 bases. The CDR3 runs to 17 residues. Germline V lookup: CDR1 PRHDT, CDR2 FYEKMQ (reference sequence). The CDR3 DNA follows: TGTGCCAGCAGCCCCGGTGGTAGCGGGAGGGCCAGGGTCGAGCAGTACTTC. Translated, it gives CASSPGGSGRARVEQYF.

Only a few counts were recorded for this clone. The rearrangement joins TRBV20-1 to TRBJ2-3; no reliable D call. The CDR3 consists of 10 residues. Deletions cut 3 bases from V and 5 bases from J, with 3 bases between. From germline, CDR1 is DFQATT and CDR2 SNEGSKA (reference sequence). The CDR3 loop reads CSASRDTQYF. The CDR3 bases are TGCAGTGCTAGTAGAGATACGCAGTATTTT.

This chain connects TRBV4-2 to TRBJ2-4; 7 positions match TRBD2. V gave up 0 bases and J gave up 2 bases; unmatched junction bases: 7. This CDR3 spans 17 amino acids. Germline V lookup: CDR1 LGHNA, CDR2 YNFKEQ. CDR3 bases: TGTGCCAGCAGCCAAGATTGGGGACTATCAACCAAAAACATTCAGTACTTC. Amino acid sequence: CASSQDWGLSTKNIQYF.

The chain couples TRBV7-3 to TRBJ2-3; 10 positions agree with TRBD2. The CDR3 sequence is 15 residues long. Germline CDR1 and CDR2: SGHTA and FQGTGA. J lost 6 bases, V lost 3 bases, and 6 bases had no gene match. The CDR3 DNA follows: TGTGCCAGCAGCTTCGGGACTAGCGAACTCGATACGCAGTATTTT. Protein sequence: CASSFGTSELDTQYF.

This chain connects TRBV5-1 to TRBJ1-5, with D possibly being TRBD1 (6 bases). Deletions cut 2 bases from V and 4 bases from J, with 7 bases between. The CDR3 consists of 13 residues. CDR1 is SGHRS, CDR2 YFSETQ, per germline. CDR3 region: CASSLQGNQPQHF. CDR3 DNA sequence: TGCGCCAGCAGCTTACAGGGAAATCAGCCCCAGCATTTT.

The genes are TRBV2 and TRBJ1-5; D perhaps matches TRBD1 (6 bases). The ends were cut back, 6 bases at V and 3 bases at J, with 12 bases in the middle. CDR1 is SNHLY, CDR2 FYNNEI, per germline. There are 14 residues in the CDR3. The CDR3: CASSQQGNNQPQHF. In DNA form, the CDR3 reads TGTGCCAGCAGCCAACAGGGCAACAATCAGCCCCAGCATTTT.

This clone was seen just once. The V call is TRBV15, the J call TRBJ1-5; weak D call: TRBD1 (5 bases). Trimming pared 5 bases from V and 5 bases from J, leaving 13 bases between. The V gene's germline CDR1 is LNHNV and CDR2 YYDKDF (reference sequence). The CDR3 sequence is 14 residues long. Written as DNA, the CDR3 is TGTGCCACCAGCCCCGGCCGGGGGTATCAGCCCCAGCATTTT. This translates into CATSPGRGYQPQHF.

The CDR3 spells CASSLRGNTEAFF. CDR3 bases: TGTGCCAGCAGCTTACGAGGGAACACTGAAGCTTTCTTT. The rearrangement joins TRBV13 to TRBJ1-1; D ambiguous. The CDR3 is 13 amino acids. The germline V gene encodes CDR1 PRHDT and CDR2 FYEKMQ (reference sequence). Trimming left V 2 bases short and J 1 base short, with 5 bases between.

This chain uses TRBV28 with TRBJ1-1; tentatively, D is TRBD1 (5 bases). The germline CDR1 and CDR2 sequences are MDHEN and SYDVKM. V lost 6 bases and J lost 3, with 11 bases in between. The CDR3 runs to 13 residues. CDR3 sequence reads: CASSSWTHTEAFF. CDR3 nucleotide sequence: TGTGCCAGCAGCTCATGGACACACACTGAAGCTTTCTTT.

This clone occurred a few times. This chain links TRBV25-1 with TRBJ2-7, with D unclear. V gave up 6 bases and J gave up 6 bases, with 12 bases separating them. This CDR3 is 12 amino acids long. Germline loops: CDR1 MGHDK, CDR2 SYGVNS. CDR3 loop: CASRLQPGEQYF. CDR3 DNA: TGTGCCAGCAGGCTACAGCCTGGCGAGCAGTACTTC.

This clone was found a few times. The V gene is TRBV2, the J gene TRBJ2-5, with 8 bases identical to TRBD1. The CDR3 loop spans 15 amino acids. Per the germline V gene, CDR1 is SNHLY and CDR2 is FYNNEI. The V segment lost 6 bases and the J segment 2 bases; nucleotides outside the gene matches: 8. Written as DNA, the CDR3 is TGTGCCAGCAGGACCCTCACAGGGGGGCAAGAGACCCAGTACTTC. This sequence encodes CASRTLTGGQETQYF.

The chain combines TRBV7-9 with TRBJ2-3; TRBD2 is a possible D gene (7 bases). The CDR3 spans 18 residues. Germline-derived CDR1 and CDR2 are SEHNR and FQNEAQ (reference sequence). V shed 4 bases and J shed 2 bases, with 22 bases lying between them. The CDR3 loop reads CASSSMLGSGGATDTQYF. In DNA form, the CDR3 reads TGTGCCAGCAGCTCGATGCTAGGATCTGGGGGGGCCACAGATACGCAGTATTTT. The complete variable domain, with remaining parts taken from reference TRBV7-9 and TRBJ2-3, reads DTGVSQNPRHKITKRGQNVTFRCDPISEHNRLYWYRQTLGQGPEFLTYFQNEAQLEKSRLLSDRFSAERPKGSFSTLEIQRTEQGDSAMYLCASSSMLGSGGATDTQYFGPGTRLTVL.

The genes are TRBV6-5 and TRBJ2-7, with 7 bases lining up with TRBD1. Trimming took 2 bases from V and 1 from J; bases not matched to a gene: 2. CDR3 size: 14 residues. Germline V lookup: CDR1 MNHEY, CDR2 SVGAGI. The CDR3 DNA is TGTGCCAGCAGTTACGGGGGACAGTCCTACGAGCAGTACTTC. Encoded protein: CASSYGGQSYEQYF.

This clone has a single count. The rearrangement uses TRBV19 and TRBJ1-5, with no clear D. Germline CDR1 and CDR2: LNHDA and SQIVND (reference sequence). Trimming took off 3 bases at V and 0 bases at J, with 9 bases between the two ends. The CDR3 is 15 amino acids. The CDR3 region has the DNA TGTGCCAGTAGTATTGACACTGATAGCAATCAGCCCCAGCATTTT. Its protein product is CASSIDTDSNQPQHF.

This clone was seen a few times. This sequence joins TRBV19 and TRBJ1-2; D not certain. CDR1 and CDR2 from the germline V gene are LNHDA and SQIVND (reference sequence). The ends were cut back, 5 bases at V and 2 bases at J, with 15 bases in the middle. CDR3 length: 15 amino acids. The CDR3 sequence: CASSAGSLGNYGYTF. The CDR3, as DNA: TGTGCCAGTAGTGCAGGATCACTTGGCAACTATGGCTACACCTTC.

V usage is TRBV9 and J usage is TRBJ2-3; D is ambiguous. CDR1 and CDR2 (germline): SGDLS, YYNGEE. V gave up 1 base and J gave up 2 bases, with 11 bases separating them. The CDR3 runs to 15 residues. The CDR3 nucleotides are TGTGCCAGCAGCGTATCAGTACGCACCACAGATACGCAGTATTTT. As protein: CASSVSVRTTDTQYF.

J is TRBJ2-1 and V is TRBV27; no clear D gene. Germline V CDR1 and CDR2: MNHEY, SMNVEV (reference sequence). The germline V and J ends were trimmed by 6 bases and 5 bases, with 14 bases remaining between them. The CDR3 consists of 14 residues. CDR3: CASSPLSTDNEQFF. CDR3 DNA: TGTGCCAGCAGCCCCCTTAGTACTGACAATGAGCAGTTCTTC.

Only a few counts were recorded for this clone. The chain uses TRBV10-3 and TRBJ1-5, with 10 nucleotides matching TRBD1. Trimming took 4 bases from V and 3 from J; bases not matched to a gene: 3. CDR1 and CDR2 (germline): ENHRY, SYGVKD. The CDR3 totals 15 residues. CDR3 in amino acids: CAISGGQGNNQPQHF. CDR3 DNA sequence: TGTGCCATCAGTGGGGGACAGGGGAACAATCAGCCCCAGCATTTT.

The chain carries TRBV30 and TRBJ2-5, with a possible D match to TRBD2 (5 bases). The CDR3 loop spans 15 amino acids. Trimming removed 1 base from V and 1 base from J, with 13 bases in between. Germline CDR1 reads GTSNPN; CDR2 reads SVGIG (reference sequence). CDR3 amino acids: CAWSAQRTIQETQYF. The CDR3, as DNA: TGTGCCTGGAGTGCACAGCGGACCATCCAAGAGACCCAGTACTTC.

This clone appeared a few times. The chain couples TRBV4-1 to TRBJ1-5, with TRBD1 as a possible D gene (5 bases). The CDR3 is made up of 15 amino acids. Deletions cut 1 base from V and 4 bases from J, with 11 bases between. Germline assignment: CDR1 MGHRA and CDR2 YSYEKL. This CDR3 reads CASSQAGIVNQPQHF. Written as DNA, the CDR3 is TGCGCCAGCAGCCAAGCAGGGATAGTGAATCAGCCCCAGCATTTT.

The rearrangement links TRBV12-5 to TRBJ1-5; D is perhaps TRBD1 (5 bases). CDR1 and CDR2 (germline): LGHNT, FRNRAP. CDR3 length: 15 residues. Trimming pared 3 bases from V and 2 bases from J, leaving 11 bases between. The CDR3 loop reads CASGFGTRGNQPQHF. The CDR3 bases are TGTGCTAGTGGTTTCGGGACTAGGGGCAATCAGCCCCAGCATTTT.